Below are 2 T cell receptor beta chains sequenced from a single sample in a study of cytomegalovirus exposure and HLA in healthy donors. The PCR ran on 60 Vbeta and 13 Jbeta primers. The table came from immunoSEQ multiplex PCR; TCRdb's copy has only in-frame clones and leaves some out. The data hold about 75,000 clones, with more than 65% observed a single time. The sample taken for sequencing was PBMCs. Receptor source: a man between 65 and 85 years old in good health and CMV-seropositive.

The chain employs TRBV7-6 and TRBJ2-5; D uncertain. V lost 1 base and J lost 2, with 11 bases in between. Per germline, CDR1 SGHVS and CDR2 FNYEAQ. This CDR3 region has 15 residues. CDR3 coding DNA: TGTGCCAGCAGCTTAGGAGGTGGTTTACAAGAGACCCAGTACTTC. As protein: CASSLGGGLQETQYF.

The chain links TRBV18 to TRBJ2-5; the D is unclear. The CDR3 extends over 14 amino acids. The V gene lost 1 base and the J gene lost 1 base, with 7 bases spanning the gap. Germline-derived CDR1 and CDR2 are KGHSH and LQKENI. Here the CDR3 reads CASSPQNSQETQYF. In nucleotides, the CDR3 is TGTGCCAGCTCACCACAGAACAGCCAAGAGACCCAGTACTTC.